This TCR beta chain was recorded in a study of control samples from healthy donors and cancer patients. Repertoires were generated with immunoSEQ multiplex PCR, while TCRdb's copy carries only in-frame clones and drops some. Found here are tens of thousands of clones, around 84% of them singletons; the top ten hold 2.9%. V lost 2 bases, J lost 0 bases, and 11 bases lay in between. CDR1 is MDHEN, CDR2 SYDVKM, per germline. The CDR3 is made up of 15 amino acids. The chain uses TRBV28 and TRBJ2-7; TRBD2 is a possible D gene (6 bases). This TCR came from a woman in her fifties or sixties with lung cancer. The sequencing input was PBMCs. The CDR3 spells CASSLLGGFSYEQYF. The CDR3 nucleotides are TGTGCCAGCAGTTTACTCGGGGGTTTCTCCTACGAGCAGTACTTC. The entire variable domain, with the rest obtained from reference TRBV28 and TRBJ2-7, is as follows: DVKVTQSSRYLVKRTGEKVFLECVQDMDHENMFWYRQDPGLGLRLIYFSYDVKMKEKGDIPEGYSVSREKKERFSLILESASTNQTSMYLCASSLLGGFSYEQYFGPGTRLTVT.